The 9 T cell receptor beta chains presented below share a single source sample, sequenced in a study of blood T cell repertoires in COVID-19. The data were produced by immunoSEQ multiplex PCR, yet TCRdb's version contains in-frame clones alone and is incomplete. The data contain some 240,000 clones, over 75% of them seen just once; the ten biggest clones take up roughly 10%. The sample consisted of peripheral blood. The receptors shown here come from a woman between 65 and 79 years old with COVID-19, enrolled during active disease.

CDR3: CASSQYRGVGEKLFF. DNA of the CDR3: TGTGCCAGCAGCCAGTACAGGGGAGTGGGTGAAAAACTGTTTTTT. The genes are TRBV7-6 and TRBJ1-4, with 7 positions matching TRBD1. The CDR3 runs 15 residues. V shed 5 bases, J shed 7 bases, and the junction held 10 bases outside the gene matches. Germline V CDR1 and CDR2: SGHVS, FNYEAQ.

CDR3 protein: CASSVGQGNQPQHF. CDR3 bases: TGTGCCAGCAGTGTTGGTCAGGGGAATCAGCCCCAGCATTTT. The V call is TRBV2, the J call TRBJ1-5, with TRBD1 as a possible D gene (6 bases). Germline loops: CDR1 SNHLY, CDR2 FYNNEI. This CDR3 comprises 14 residues. V was cut by 4 bases and J by 4 bases, with 11 bases left in between.

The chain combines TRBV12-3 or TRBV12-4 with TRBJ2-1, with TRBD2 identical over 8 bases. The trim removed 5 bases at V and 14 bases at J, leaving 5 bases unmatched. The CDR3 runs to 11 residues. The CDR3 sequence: CASSVGTREFF. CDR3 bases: TGTGCCAGCAGTGTCGGGACTAGGGAGTTCTTC.

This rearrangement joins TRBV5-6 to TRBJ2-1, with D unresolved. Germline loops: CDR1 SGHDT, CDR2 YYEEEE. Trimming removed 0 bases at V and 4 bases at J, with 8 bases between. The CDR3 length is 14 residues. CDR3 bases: TGTGCCAGCAGCTTGGGACAAACTTACAATGAGCAGTTCTTC. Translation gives CASSLGQTYNEQFF. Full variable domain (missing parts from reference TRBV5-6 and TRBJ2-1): DAGVTQSPTHLIKTRGQQVTLRCSPKSGHDTVSWYQQALGQGPQFIFQYYEEEERQRGNFPDRFSGHQFPNYSSELNVNALLLGDSALYLCASSLGQTYNEQFFGPGTRLTVL.

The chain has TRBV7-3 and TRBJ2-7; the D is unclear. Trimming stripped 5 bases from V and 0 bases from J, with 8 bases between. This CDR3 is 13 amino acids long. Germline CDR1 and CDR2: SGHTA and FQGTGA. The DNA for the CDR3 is TGTGCCAGCAGCCATTCCCCCTCCTACGAGCAGTACTTC. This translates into CASSHSPSYEQYF.

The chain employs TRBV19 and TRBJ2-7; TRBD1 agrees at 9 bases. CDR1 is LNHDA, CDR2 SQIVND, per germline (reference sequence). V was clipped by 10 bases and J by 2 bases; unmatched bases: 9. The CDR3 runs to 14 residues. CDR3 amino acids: CATRRDRAAYEQYF. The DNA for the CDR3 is TGTGCCACCCGCCGGGACAGGGCGGCCTACGAGCAGTACTTC. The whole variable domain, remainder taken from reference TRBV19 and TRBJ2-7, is DGGITQSPKYLFRKEGQNVTLSCEQNLNHDAMYWYRQDPGQGLRLIYYSQIVNDFQKGDIAEGYSVSREKKESFPLTVTSAQKNPTAFYLCATRRDRAAYEQYFGPGTRLTVT.

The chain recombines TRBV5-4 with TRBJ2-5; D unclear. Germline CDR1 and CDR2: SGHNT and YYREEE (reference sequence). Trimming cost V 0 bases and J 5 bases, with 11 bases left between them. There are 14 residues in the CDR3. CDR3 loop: CASSLDGPRETQYF. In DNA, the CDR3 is TGTGCCAGCAGCTTGGATGGTCCTCGGGAGACCCAGTACTTC.

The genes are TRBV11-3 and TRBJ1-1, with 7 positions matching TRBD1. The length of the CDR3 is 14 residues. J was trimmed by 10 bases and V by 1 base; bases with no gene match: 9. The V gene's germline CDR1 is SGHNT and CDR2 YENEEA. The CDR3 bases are TGTGCCAGCAGCTTAGTCGGGACACAGGGGAGAGCTTTCTTT. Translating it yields CASSLVGTQGRAFF.

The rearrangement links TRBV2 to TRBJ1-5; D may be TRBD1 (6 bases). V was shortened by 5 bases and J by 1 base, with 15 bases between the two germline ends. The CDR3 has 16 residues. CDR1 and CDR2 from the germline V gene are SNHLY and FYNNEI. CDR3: CASSLSPQGSNQPQHF. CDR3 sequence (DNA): TGTGCCAGCAGTCTCTCCCCCCAGGGGAGCAATCAGCCCCAGCATTTT.